Following are 9 T cell receptor beta chains from one sample sequenced in a study of T-cell reconstitution after alpha-beta-depleted transplantation in children. Unique molecular identifiers were incorporated when the TCRbeta library was constructed. TCRdb itself ran the PCR reads through MiXCR, one entry per CDR3 protein. The data show roughly 400,000 distinct CDR3 sequences, roughly two fifths seen once. The material was PBMCs, obtained before TCRalphabeta/CD19-depleted stem cell transplant. All receptors come from a girl aged 2-15 years with aplastic anemia, due to receive a stem cell transplant.

This clonotype is a singleton in its sample. In DNA, the CDR3 is TGTGCCAGCACCCCGTACAGGGAGGTAGACGAGCAGTACTTC. This sequence encodes CASTPYREVDEQYF. The chain is built from TRBV7-9 and TRBJ2-7; D assignment may be TRBD1 or TRBD2 (6 bases each). The CDR3 is 14 residues long. V was trimmed by 7 bases and J by 5 bases, leaving 18 bases between them. Germline V gene data show CDR1 as SEHNR and CDR2 as FQNEAQ (reference sequence).

CDR3 nucleotides: TGTGCCAGCAGTTTTGGAGCTTCCTACAATGAGCAGTTCTTC. Translated, it gives CASSFGASYNEQFF. The rearrangement links TRBV12-3 or TRBV12-4 to TRBJ2-1; D not certain. CDR3 length: 14 residues. The V end was cut by 3 bases, the J end by 1 base, with 7 bases between.

This clonotype was detected ten times or more. V usage is TRBV2 and J usage is TRBJ1-1; unclear D gene. V lost 5 bases and J 0 bases, leaving 10 bases between the germline ends. Germline lookup yields CDR1 SNHLY and CDR2 FYNNEI. The CDR3 loop spans 14 amino acids. For the CDR3, the DNA is TGTGCCAGCAGTTCCCGACGGGTGAACACTGAAGCTTTCTTT. Encoded protein: CASSSRRVNTEAFF.

This clonotype was seen once. This sequence joins TRBV5-5 and TRBJ2-5; a possible D gene is TRBD2 (6 bases). Germline lookup yields CDR1 SGHKS and CDR2 YYEKEE (reference sequence). The CDR3 runs 16 residues. With 3 bases removed from V and 4 bases from J, the gap between germline ends came to 19 bases. CDR3 sequence reads: CASSSLRDSRRETQYF. The CDR3 coding sequence is TGTGCCAGCAGCTCCCTTAGGGACTCAAGAAGAGAGACCCAGTACTTC.

This clonotype was picked up many times. V is TRBV6-5 and J is TRBJ1-6, with 12 bases lining up with TRBD1. Looked up from germline, CDR1 is MNHEY and CDR2 is SVGAGI. With V trimmed by 4 bases and J by 7 bases, 5 bases remained unmatched. CDR3 length: 16 amino acids. The CDR3 DNA reads as TGTGCCAGCAGTTCCTCCGGGACAGGGGGCAATTCACCCCTCCACTTT. This gives the protein CASSSSGTGGNSPLHF.

The chain employs TRBV20-1 and TRBJ2-6, with D hard to call. Germline V gene lookup returns CDR1 DFQATT and CDR2 SNEGSKA (reference sequence). The length of the CDR3 is 17 residues. Trimming removed 3 bases at V and 0 bases at J, with 15 bases between. In nucleotides, the CDR3 is TGCAGTGCTAGCGCAATGGCCAGCTACTCTGGGGCCAACGTCCTGACTTTC. It codes for CSASAMASYSGANVLTF.

V gene TRBV12-3 or TRBV12-4 combines with J gene TRBJ2-2; D uncertain. The CDR3 loop spans 14 amino acids. Trimming left V 5 bases short and J 3 bases short, with 10 bases between. CDR3 DNA: TGTGCCAGCAGTCTGACCCTAGACACCGGGGAGCTGTTTTTT. This translates into CASSLTLDTGELFF.

This clonotype was recorded once. The chain combines TRBV5-6 with TRBJ2-7, with 9 nucleotides matching TRBD1. CDR1 and CDR2 (germline): SGHDT, YYEEEE. Germline trimming cut 2 bases from V and 6 bases from J; bases unmatched to any gene: 6. The CDR3 consists of 14 residues. The CDR3 is CASSLPGQGTEQYF. The CDR3 DNA reads TGTGCCAGCAGCTTACCGGGACAGGGTACCGAGCAGTACTTC.

The rearrangement links TRBV11-2 to TRBJ2-2; possibly TRBD2 for D (6 bases). Germline lookup yields CDR1 SGHAT and CDR2 FQNNGV. CDR3 length: 16 amino acids. V lost 1 base, J lost 3 bases, and 12 bases lay in between. In nucleotides, the CDR3 is TGTGCCAGCAGCTTAGTCGGCGGGAAGTACACCGGGGAGCTGTTTTTT. Residues: CASSLVGGKYTGELFF.